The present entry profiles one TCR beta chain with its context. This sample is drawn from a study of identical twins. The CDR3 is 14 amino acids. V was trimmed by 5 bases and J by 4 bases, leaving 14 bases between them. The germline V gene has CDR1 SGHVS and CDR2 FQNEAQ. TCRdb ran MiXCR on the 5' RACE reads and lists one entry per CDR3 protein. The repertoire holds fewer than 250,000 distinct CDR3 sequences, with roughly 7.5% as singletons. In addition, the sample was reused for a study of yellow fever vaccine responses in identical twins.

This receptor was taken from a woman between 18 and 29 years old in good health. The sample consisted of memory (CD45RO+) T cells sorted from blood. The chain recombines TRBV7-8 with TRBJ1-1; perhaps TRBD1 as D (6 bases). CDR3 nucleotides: TGTGCCAGCAGCCCCCAGGGGAGTTCCACTGAAGCTTTCTTT. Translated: CASSPQGSSTEAFF. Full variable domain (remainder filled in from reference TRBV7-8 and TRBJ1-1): GAGVSQSPRYKVAKRGQDVALRCDPISGHVSLFWYQQALGQGPEFLTYFQNEAQLDKSGLPSDRFFAERPEGSVSTLKIQRTQQEDSAVYLCASSPQGSSTEAFFGQGTRLTVV.